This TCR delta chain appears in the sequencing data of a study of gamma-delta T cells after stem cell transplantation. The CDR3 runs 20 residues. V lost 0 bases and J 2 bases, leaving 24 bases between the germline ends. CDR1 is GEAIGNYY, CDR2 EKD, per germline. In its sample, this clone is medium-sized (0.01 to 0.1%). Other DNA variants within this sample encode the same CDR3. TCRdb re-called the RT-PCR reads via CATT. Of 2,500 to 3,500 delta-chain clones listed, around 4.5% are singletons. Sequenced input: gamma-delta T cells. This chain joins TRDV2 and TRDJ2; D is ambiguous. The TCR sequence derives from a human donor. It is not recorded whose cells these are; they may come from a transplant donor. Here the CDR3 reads CACDTVGQHHLERLTAQLFF. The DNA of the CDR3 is TGTGCCTGTGACACCGTAGGCCAGCACCATCTGGAGCGCTTGACAGCACAACTCTTCTTT.